This T cell receptor beta chain came from a study of blood T cell repertoires in COVID-19 (dated by TCRdb to about 2020). Regarding the study in general: Samples covering the acute and convalescent phases of COVID-19 were provided by collaborators in the United States, Italy and Spain. HLA class I and class II types, where available, came from metadata supplied by the sample provider rather than from assay-based typing. The material from the prospective study consisted of cDNA or gDNA derived from T cells, B-cell-depleted T cells, or PBMCs. The repertoires were made available in a free public database intended to serve as a resource for research on the immune response to SARS-CoV-2. Subjects who had been exposed to COVID-19, were actively infected with it, or had recovered from it provided the deeply sampled blood TCRbeta repertoires that made up the dataset. The samples were drawn from two sources: the first 160 participants of the ongoing ImmuneRACE study, and over 1,000 subjects contributed by 6 global collaborators. A de-identified subject ID, COVID-19 status, age in years and sex were almost always included in the sample metadata.

The paper as a whole reports these results and caveats: How much clinical and demographic metadata was included differed by source and by participant, and the metadata was provided uncurated.

Whole blood was collected in K2EDTA tubes by collaborating institutions according to the institutions' own protocols. For TCRbeta analysis, collaborators shipped samples as frozen whole blood, isolated PBMCs, or DNA extracted from either of those sample types. TCRbeta CDR3 regions were amplified from genomic DNA by means of the immunoSEQ Assay, a bias-controlled multiplex PCR. Regarding the original processing steps: Within the assay, amplification of reference gene primers was used to estimate how many nucleated cells each sample contained. To quantify the absolute abundance of each unique TCRbeta CDR3 rearrangement, sequence reads were collapsed and filtered. For each sample, productive Simpson clonality was calculated as the square root of Simpson's diversity index over productive rearrangements. TCRdb obtained this table from immuneACCESS and retained in-frame rearrangements with V and J assigned. These tables miss some clones; where compared with another copy, unresolved V genes account for less than half of the shortfall, and the remainder is unexplained. The DNA was the basis for D and trimming; V, J and clone size are from that table. The sample table shows 40,000 to 55,000 clones, and approximately 85% are seen once. Roughly 13% of the sample is held by the ten biggest clonotypes.

In regard to this clone: The target of this receptor is not known. No base quality values were provided; no much bigger clone lies one nucleotide off.

Source material: peripheral blood. The clonotype comes from a human donor with acute or convalescent COVID-19. The donor label of this sample is uncertain.

Here the CDR3 is given as CASSLPGADTQYF. At the DNA level, the sequence is TGTGCCAGCAGCCTCCCGGGGGCAGATACGCAGTATTTT. This sequence uses TRBV7-2 and TRBJ2-3; TRBD2 is perhaps the D gene, given 6 matching bases. The V end loses 5 bases and the J end loses 4 bases, and a stretch of 10 bases separates them. The CDR3 runs 13 amino acids, cysteine and phenylalanine included. Here the CDR3 DNA is all that survives: 39 bases in frame from base 1. CDR1 and CDR2 are read off the germline V gene as SGHTA and FQGNSA.